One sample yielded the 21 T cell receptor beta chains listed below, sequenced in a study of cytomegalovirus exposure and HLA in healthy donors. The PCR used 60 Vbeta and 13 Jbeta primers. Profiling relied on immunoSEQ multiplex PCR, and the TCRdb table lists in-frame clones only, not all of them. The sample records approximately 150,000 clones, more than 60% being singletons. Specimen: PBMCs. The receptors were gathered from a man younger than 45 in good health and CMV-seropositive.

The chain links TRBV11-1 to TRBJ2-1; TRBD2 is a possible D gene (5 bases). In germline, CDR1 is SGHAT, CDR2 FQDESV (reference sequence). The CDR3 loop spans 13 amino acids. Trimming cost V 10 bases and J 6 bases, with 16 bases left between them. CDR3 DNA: TGTGCCACCAAGCGTAGGGAGAGCAATGAGCAGTTCTTC. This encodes CATKRRESNEQFF. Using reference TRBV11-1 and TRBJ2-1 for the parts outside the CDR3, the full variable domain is EAEVAQSPRYKITEKSQAVAFWCDPISGHATLYWYRQILGQGPELLVQFQDESVVDDSQLPKDRFSAERLKGVDSTLKIQPAELGDSAMYLCATKRRESNEQFFGPGTRLTVL.

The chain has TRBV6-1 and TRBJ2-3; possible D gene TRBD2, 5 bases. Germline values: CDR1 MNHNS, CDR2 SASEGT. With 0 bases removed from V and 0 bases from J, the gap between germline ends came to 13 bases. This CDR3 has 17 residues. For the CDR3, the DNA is TGTGCCAGCAGTGAAGCGCTCGCGGGTGCTAGCACAGATACGCAGTATTTT. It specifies CASSEALAGASTDTQYF.

CDR3 bases: TGTGCCAGATCATTCGGAGGGCCAACCAAAAACATTCAGTACTTC. It specifies CARSFGGPTKNIQYF. V gene TRBV19 combines with J gene TRBJ2-4; a possible D gene is TRBD2 (6 bases). Germline V gives CDR1 LNHDA, CDR2 SQIVND (reference sequence). CDR3 length: 15 residues. V lost 9 bases and J 2 bases, leaving 17 bases between the germline ends.

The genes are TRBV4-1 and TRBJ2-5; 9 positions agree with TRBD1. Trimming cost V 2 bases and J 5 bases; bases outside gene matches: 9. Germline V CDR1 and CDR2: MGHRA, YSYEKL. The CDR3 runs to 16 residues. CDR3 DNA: TGCGCCAGCAGCCAAACCCCCGGGACAGGGAGGGAGACCCAGTACTTC. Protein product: CASSQTPGTGRETQYF.

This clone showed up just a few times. The CDR3 protein is CASRATSGRGHETQYF. In nucleotides, the CDR3 is TGTGCCAGCAGGGCCACTAGCGGGAGAGGGCATGAGACCCAGTACTTC. The chain recombines TRBV28 with TRBJ2-5, with TRBD2 matching over 11 bases. The ends lost 6 bases at V and 5 bases at J; junction bases unmatched: 11. This CDR3 region has 16 residues. Germline values: CDR1 MDHEN, CDR2 SYDVKM.

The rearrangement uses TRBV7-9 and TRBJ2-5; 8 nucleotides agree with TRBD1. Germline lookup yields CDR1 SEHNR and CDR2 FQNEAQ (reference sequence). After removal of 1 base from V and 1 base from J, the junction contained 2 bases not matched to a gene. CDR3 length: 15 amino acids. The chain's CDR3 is CASSLGTGLQETQYF. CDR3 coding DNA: TGTGCCAGCAGCTTAGGGACAGGGCTCCAAGAGACCCAGTACTTC.

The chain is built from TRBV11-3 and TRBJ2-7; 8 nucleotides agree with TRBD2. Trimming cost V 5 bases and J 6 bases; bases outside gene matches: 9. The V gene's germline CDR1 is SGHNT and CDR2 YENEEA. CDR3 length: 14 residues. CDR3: CASSQTGGAIEQYF. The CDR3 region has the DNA TGTGCCAGCAGCCAGACGGGGGGGGCAATCGAGCAGTACTTC.

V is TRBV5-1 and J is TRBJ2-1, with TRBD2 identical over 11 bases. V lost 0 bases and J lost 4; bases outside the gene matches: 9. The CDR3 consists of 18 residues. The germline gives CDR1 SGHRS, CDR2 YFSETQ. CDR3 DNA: TGCGCCAGCAGCTTGGCCGGGGCTAGCGGGAGGTCTTACAATGAGCAGTTCTTC. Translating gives CASSLAGASGRSYNEQFF.

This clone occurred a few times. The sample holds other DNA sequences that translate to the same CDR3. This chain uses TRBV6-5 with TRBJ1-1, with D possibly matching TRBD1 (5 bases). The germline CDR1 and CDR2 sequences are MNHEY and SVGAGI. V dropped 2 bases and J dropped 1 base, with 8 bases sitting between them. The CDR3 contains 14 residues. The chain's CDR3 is CASSYGGTNTEAFF. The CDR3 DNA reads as TGTGCCAGCAGTTACGGCGGGACGAACACTGAAGCTTTCTTT.

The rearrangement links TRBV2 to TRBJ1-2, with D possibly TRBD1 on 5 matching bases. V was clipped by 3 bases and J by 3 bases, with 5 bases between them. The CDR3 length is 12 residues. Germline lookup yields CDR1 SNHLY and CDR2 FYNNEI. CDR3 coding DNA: TGTGCCAGCAGTGACAGGGACTATGGCTACACCTTC. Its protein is CASSDRDYGYTF.

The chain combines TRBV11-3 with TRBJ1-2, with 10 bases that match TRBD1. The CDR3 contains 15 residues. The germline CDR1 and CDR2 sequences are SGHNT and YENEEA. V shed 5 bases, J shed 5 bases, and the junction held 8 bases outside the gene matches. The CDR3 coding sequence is TGTGCCAGCAGCGCCCGACAGGGGGCCCGGTATGGCTACACCTTC. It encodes CASSARQGARYGYTF.

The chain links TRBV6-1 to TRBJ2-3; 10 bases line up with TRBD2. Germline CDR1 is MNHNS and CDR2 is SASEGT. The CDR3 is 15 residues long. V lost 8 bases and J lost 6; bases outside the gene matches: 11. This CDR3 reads CASFSSSGRGDTQYF. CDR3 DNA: TGTGCCAGCTTTTCCTCTAGCGGGAGAGGGGATACGCAGTATTTT.

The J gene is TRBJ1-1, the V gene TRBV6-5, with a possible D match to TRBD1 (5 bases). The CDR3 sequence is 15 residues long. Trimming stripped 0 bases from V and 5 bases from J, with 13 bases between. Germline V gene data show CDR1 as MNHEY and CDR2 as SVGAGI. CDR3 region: CASSYSKSGRTEAFF. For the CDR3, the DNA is TGTGCCAGCAGTTACTCGAAATCAGGGAGGACTGAAGCTTTCTTT.

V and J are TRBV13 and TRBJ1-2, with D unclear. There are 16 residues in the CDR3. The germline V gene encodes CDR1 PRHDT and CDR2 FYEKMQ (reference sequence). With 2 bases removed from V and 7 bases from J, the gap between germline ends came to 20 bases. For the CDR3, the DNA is TGTGCCAGCAGCTTAATACGCCGGGAGGGTAGAGGTGGCTACACCTTC. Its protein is CASSLIRREGRGGYTF.

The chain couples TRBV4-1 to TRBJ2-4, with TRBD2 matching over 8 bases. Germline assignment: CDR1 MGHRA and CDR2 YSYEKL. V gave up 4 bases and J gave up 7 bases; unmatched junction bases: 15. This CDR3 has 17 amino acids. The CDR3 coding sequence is TGCGCCAGCAGCCCACAACCGGTCATAGCGGGATATAACATTCAGTACTTC. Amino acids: CASSPQPVIAGYNIQYF.

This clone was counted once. CDR3 nucleotides: TGTGCCAGCAGTTTAGGTCTGGGGGGTGGGTACGAGCAGTACTTC. This sequence encodes CASSLGLGGGYEQYF. V gene TRBV28 combines with J gene TRBJ2-7; D is possibly TRBD2 (6 bases). The germline V gene encodes CDR1 MDHEN and CDR2 SYDVKM. V lost 2 bases to trimming and J lost 4 bases, with 15 bases between them. This CDR3 comprises 15 residues. The whole variable domain, filled in from reference TRBV28 and TRBJ2-7, reads DVKVTQSSRYLVKRTGEKVFLECVQDMDHENMFWYRQDPGLGLRLIYFSYDVKMKEKGDIPEGYSVSREKKERFSLILESASTNQTSMYLCASSLGLGGGYEQYFGPGTRLTVT.

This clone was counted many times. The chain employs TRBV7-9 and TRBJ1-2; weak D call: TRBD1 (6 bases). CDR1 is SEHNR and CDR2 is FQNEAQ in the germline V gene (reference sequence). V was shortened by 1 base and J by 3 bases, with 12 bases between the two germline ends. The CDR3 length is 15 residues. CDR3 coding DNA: TGTGCCAGCAGCTTAGTGGGGGCGCAAGACTATGGCTACACCTTC. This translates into CASSLVGAQDYGYTF.

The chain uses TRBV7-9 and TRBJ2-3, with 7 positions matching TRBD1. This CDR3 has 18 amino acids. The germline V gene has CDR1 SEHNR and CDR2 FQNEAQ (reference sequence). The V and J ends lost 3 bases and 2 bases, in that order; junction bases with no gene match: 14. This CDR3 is CASSFNPLDRAYTDTQYF. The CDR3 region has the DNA TGTGCCAGCAGCTTTAATCCTCTCGACAGGGCCTACACAGATACGCAGTATTTT.

This chain's CDR3 is CASSERGGGSTDTQYF. The DNA for the CDR3 is TGTGCCAGCAGTGAGCGAGGTGGCGGGAGCACAGATACGCAGTATTTT. The chain is built from TRBV25-1 and TRBJ2-3; a possible D gene is TRBD2 (5 bases). Germline V gene data show CDR1 as MGHDK and CDR2 as SYGVNS. Between the trimmed V and J ends, which lost 3 bases and 0 bases, there was a span of 13 bases. The CDR3 has 16 residues.

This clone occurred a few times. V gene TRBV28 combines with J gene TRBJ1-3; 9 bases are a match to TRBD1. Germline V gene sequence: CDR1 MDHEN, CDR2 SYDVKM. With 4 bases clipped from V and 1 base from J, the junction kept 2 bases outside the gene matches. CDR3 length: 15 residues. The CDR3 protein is CASSSGTGSGNTIYF. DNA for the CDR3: TGTGCCAGCAGTTCCGGGACAGGGTCTGGAAACACCATATATTTT.

The CDR3 DNA follows: TGTGCCAGCTCACCGGGACACAGAAACACTGAAGCTTTCTTT. This sequence encodes CASSPGHRNTEAFF. The chain recombines TRBV18 with TRBJ1-1, with a possible D match to TRBD1 (6 bases). The CDR3 contains 14 residues. With 3 bases removed from V and 2 bases from J, the gap between germline ends came to 10 bases. CDR1 and CDR2 from the germline V gene are KGHSH and LQKENI.